The present entry profiles one T cell receptor beta chain with its context. No antigen is known for it. These data are taken from a study of Ad26.COV2.S vaccination and SARS-CoV-2 variants. Whole-study findings and limits: Non-spike TCR breadth showed similarity between vaccine and placebo recipients.

Assay: immunoSEQ multiplex PCR; the TCRdb copy retains only in-frame clones and omits some. The sample consists of around 350,000 clones, approximately 81% of them appearing once. Treatment specified: 15 to 20 received Ad26.COV2.S at low or high dose, single or two shots; a few received placebo; per-sample allocation not given. It was on day 63 after the first vaccine or placebo injection that samples were taken. This vaccine is an Ad26 vector that expresses the Wuhan-strain SARS-CoV-2 spike. The V gene end was trimmed by 2 bases and the J gene end by 2 bases; junction bases not matched to a gene: 11. Germline V CDR1 and CDR2: SEHNR, FQNEAQ (reference sequence). The CDR3 has 18 residues.

The material was peripheral blood, obtained in a trial of Ad26.COV2.S vaccine versus placebo. V gene TRBV7-9 combines with J gene TRBJ1-3, with 8 bases matching TRBD1. The sequence came from a person between 18 and 65 years old who received the Ad26.COV2.S COVID-19 vaccine or a placebo. The CDR3 reads CASSLPLRTGRPGNTIYF. CDR3 sequence (DNA): TGTGCCAGCAGCTTACCACTTAGGACAGGGAGGCCTGGAAACACCATATATTTT.